This T cell receptor beta chain emerged from a study of human T cells and chemical hapten exposure. TCRdb re-called the RACE reads through MiXCR, storing one row per CDR3 protein. Of 40,000 to 50,000 distinct CDR3 sequences listed, about 4.2% are singletons. The germline V and J ends were trimmed by 4 bases and 4 bases, with 17 bases remaining between them. In germline, CDR1 is MNHEY, CDR2 SVGAGI. The CDR3 spans 17 residues. Time point reported: patch test 1, 2 weeks after DPC sensitization. Stated treatment: therapeutic diphenylcyclopropenone sensitization with weekly scalp DPC. Unfractionated whole blood yielded the extracted total RNA. This clonotype has ten or more counts.

The source is a man in his forties or fifties with alopecia areata. Some clones in this sample may be carry-over from other donors' samples. The chain links TRBV6-5 to TRBJ1-6; D perhaps matches TRBD1 (6 bases). Sequencing was performed on whole blood, taken in connection with sensitization to the hapten diphenylcyclopropenone (DPC). CDR3 sequence: CASSFQDSSKYNSPLHF. In DNA, the CDR3 is TGTGCCAGCAGTTTCCAGGACAGCAGCAAATATAATTCACCCCTCCACTTT.